The clone carrying this T cell receptor beta chain was detected only a few times. These data are taken from a study of T cell responses to AZD1222 COVID-19 vaccine. This CDR3 spans 12 amino acids. The V gene lost 5 bases and the J gene lost 11 bases, with 15 bases spanning the gap. Germline loops: CDR1 SEHNR, CDR2 FQNEAQ (reference sequence). Here immunoSEQ multiplex PCR was the method, and the copy in TCRdb shows in-frame clones only, minus some. The sample contains 90,000 to 150,000 clones, about 88% of which appear only once. The clonotype was recovered from an adult who received the AZD1222 COVID-19 vaccine. The chain combines TRBV7-9 with TRBJ1-1, with a tentative D call TRBD1 (5 bases). The sequencing here drew on peripheral blood, taken 28 days after the second AZD1222 dose. DNA of the CDR3: TGTGCCAGCAGCCATCCCGGGGGTGACGCTTTCTTT. It codes for CASSHPGGDAFF.